Detailed here is one TCR beta chain. Trimming took 2 bases from V and 6 from J, leaving 12 bases between them. The germline V gene has CDR1 SEHNR and CDR2 FQNEAQ (reference sequence). This CDR3 contains 14 residues. This specimen belongs to a study of early T cells in non-severe SARS-CoV-2 infection. TCRdb processed the 5' RACE reads anew with MiXCR; each CDR3 protein has one entry. The sample lists approximately 69,000 distinct CDR3 sequences, 12% occurring once. Specimen: whole blood. This chain links TRBV7-9 with TRBJ2-3, with unresolved D. This receptor was obtained from an adult who was a healthcare worker with PCR-confirmed SARS-CoV-2 infection or an uninfected control (not recorded which). CDR3 bases: TGTGCCAGCAGCTTATCCACTACACAGGATACGCAGTATTTT. Protein sequence: CASSLSTTQDTQYF.